A selection of T cell receptor beta chains follows, all from one sample in a study of cytotoxic CD8 clonotypes in ibrutinib-treated CLL. TCRdb's table, derived via immunoSEQ multiplex PCR, lists solely in-frame clones and lacks some. The data hold approximately 300,000 clones, with about 77% observed a single time. Sequencing used PBMCs, obtained before ibrutinib treatment. Source of these receptors: a human donor with chronic lymphocytic leukemia. Both conserved end residues are part of each CDR3. The D gene is left open where the match is weak. Rows may omit the clone size; those that give it use once, few, many or a size class.

V gene: TRBV9
clone size: .
D gene: .
J gene: TRBJ2-1
CDR3 DNA: TGTGCCAGCAGCGTTTCGAGCGGATACAATGAGCAGTTCTTC
CDR3 protein: CASSVSSGYNEQFF

V gene: TRBV5-1
clone size: .
D gene: .
J gene: TRBJ2-6
CDR3 DNA: TGCGCCAGCAGCTCCGTCAGGGCCAACGTCCTGACTTTC
CDR3 protein: CASSSVRANVLTF

V gene: TRBV15
clone size: .
D gene: .
J gene: TRBJ2-7
CDR3 DNA: TGTGCCACCAGCAGAGATAGAGTCTACGAGCAGTACTTC
CDR3 protein: CATSRDRVYEQYF

V gene: TRBV28
clone size: .
D gene: TRBD2
J gene: TRBJ2-7
CDR3 DNA: TGTGCCAGCAGTGCATATGCACTAGCGGACTCCTCCTACGAGCAGTACTTC
CDR3 protein: CASSAYALADSSYEQYF

V gene: TRBV30
clone size: .
D gene: .
J gene: TRBJ1-2
CDR3 DNA: TGTGCCTGGAGTGTGGGACAACGAAATGGCTACACCTTC
CDR3 protein: CAWSVGQRNGYTF

V gene: TRBV7-7
clone size: .
D gene: TRBD1
J gene: TRBJ2-1
CDR3 DNA: TGTGCCAGCAGCACAGGGACAGGGGGCGGGAATGAGCAGTTCTTC
CDR3 protein: CASSTGTGGGNEQFF

V gene: TRBV5-4
clone size: .
D gene: TRBD2
J gene: TRBJ2-7
CDR3 DNA: TGTGCCAGCAGCTTGGGACTAGCGGGAGGGGGGCCCTACGAGCAGTACTTC
CDR3 protein: CASSLGLAGGGPYEQYF

V gene: TRBV7-9
clone size: .
D gene: TRBD2
J gene: TRBJ2-1
CDR3 DNA: TGTGCCAGCAGGCCGGGGACTAGCGGACATGAGCAGTTCTTC
CDR3 protein: CASRPGTSGHEQFF

V gene: TRBV7-9
clone size: .
D gene: TRBD2
J gene: TRBJ2-1
CDR3 DNA: TGTGCCAGCAGCGGACTAGCTGTCGTGGACAATGAGCAGTTCTTC
CDR3 protein: CASSGLAVVDNEQFF

V gene: TRBV10-3
clone size: .
D gene: TRBD1
J gene: TRBJ2-2
CDR3 DNA: TGTGCCACCGCCGCGACAGGGGCGAGCACCGGGGAGCTGTTTTTT
CDR3 protein: CATAATGASTGELFF

V gene: TRBV5-1
clone size: .
D gene: .
J gene: TRBJ1-3
CDR3 DNA: TGCGCCAGCAGCTTGGCCGGCGGCTACTCTGGAAACACCATATATTTT
CDR3 protein: CASSLAGGYSGNTIYF

V gene: TRBV2
clone size: .
D gene: .
J gene: TRBJ2-1
CDR3 DNA: TGTGCCAGCAGTGAGTGGACGGAGCAGTTCTTC
CDR3 protein: CASSEWTEQFF

V gene: TRBV28
clone size: .
D gene: .
J gene: TRBJ2-2
CDR3 DNA: TGTGCCAGCAGCACCTTGAACCCCCTGCGCTCTGGGGACACCGGGGAGCTGTTTTTT
CDR3 protein: CASSTLNPLRSGDTGELFF

V gene: TRBV18
clone size: few
D gene: TRBD2
J gene: TRBJ2-5
CDR3 DNA: TGTGCCAGCTCACCGGCGTCTAGCGGGAGGGCGGTGGAGACCCAGTACTTC
CDR3 protein: CASSPASSGRAVETQYF

V gene: TRBV2
clone size: .
D gene: .
J gene: TRBJ1-3
CDR3 DNA: TGTGCCAGCAGTGGGCCCAGCTCTGGAAACACCATATATTTT
CDR3 protein: CASSGPSSGNTIYF

V gene: TRBV6-5
clone size: .
D gene: TRBD1
J gene: TRBJ1-5
CDR3 DNA: TGTGCCAGCAGTTTTGGGACAGGGTATAGCAATCAGCCCCAGCATTTT
CDR3 protein: CASSFGTGYSNQPQHF

V gene: TRBV2
clone size: few
D gene: TRBD1
J gene: TRBJ1-1
CDR3 DNA: TGTGCCAGCAGAACGACAGGGTACACTGAAGCTTTCTTT
CDR3 protein: CASRTTGYTEAFF

V gene: TRBV2
clone size: .
D gene: .
J gene: TRBJ2-7
CDR3 DNA: TGTGCCAGCAGCGCAAACGGTATGACCTACGAGCAGTACTTC
CDR3 protein: CASSANGMTYEQYF

V gene: TRBV9
clone size: .
D gene: .
J gene: TRBJ2-6
CDR3 DNA: TGTGCCAGCCCCTCCGGGCTAGCGCCAATCTCTGGGGCCAACGTCCTGACTTTC
CDR3 protein: CASPSGLAPISGANVLTF

V gene: TRBV11-3
clone size: once
D gene: .
J gene: TRBJ2-2
CDR3 DNA: TGTGCCAGCAGCATTCGAGCCGGGGAGCTGTTTTTT
CDR3 protein: CASSIRAGELFF

V gene: TRBV10-3
clone size: few
D gene: .
J gene: TRBJ1-2
CDR3 DNA: TGTGCCATCAGTGGAACAGGAGGATACGGGGCTAACTATGGCTACACCTTC
CDR3 protein: CAISGTGGYGANYGYTF

V gene: TRBV25-1
clone size: .
D gene: .
J gene: TRBJ1-2
CDR3 DNA: TGTGCCAGTAGGTGGGAGGGCTATGGCTACACCTTC
CDR3 protein: CASRWEGYGYTF

V gene: TRBV29-1
clone size: .
D gene: TRBD2
J gene: TRBJ2-1
CDR3 DNA: TGCAGCGTCTTCTCCGCTAGCGGGAGGCGGGATGAGCAGTTCTTC
CDR3 protein: CSVFSASGRRDEQFF

V gene: TRBV5-8
clone size: .
D gene: TRBD2
J gene: TRBJ2-7
CDR3 DNA: TGTGCCGGAAGCCTAGCGGGAGACCCCTCCTACGAGCAGTACTTC
CDR3 protein: CAGSLAGDPSYEQYF

V gene: TRBV7-2
clone size: .
D gene: TRBD2
J gene: TRBJ2-1
CDR3 DNA: TGTGCCAGCAGCTTAGTGATTAGCGGGAGGGCTAAGTACAATGAGCAGTTCTTC
CDR3 protein: CASSLVISGRAKYNEQFF

V gene: TRBV10-3
clone size: .
D gene: TRBD2
J gene: TRBJ2-7
CDR3 DNA: TGTGCCATCAGTGAATTAGCGGGGAGGTACGAGCAGTACTTC
CDR3 protein: CAISELAGRYEQYF

V gene: TRBV21-1
clone size: .
D gene: .
J gene: TRBJ2-7
CDR3 DNA: TGTGCCAGCAGCAAAGCCGGGGGGGCCGAATCCTACGAGCAGTACTTC
CDR3 protein: CASSKAGGAESYEQYF

V gene: TRBV11-3
clone size: .
D gene: .
J gene: TRBJ1-1
CDR3 DNA: TGTGCCAGCAGCTCCCGGGGGACTGAAGCTTTCTTT
CDR3 protein: CASSSRGTEAFF

V gene: TRBV6-1
clone size: once
D gene: .
J gene: TRBJ1-2
CDR3 DNA: TGTGCCAGCAGTGAATTCCCTTCGTCCCAGGGGTTTAACTATGGCTACACCTTC
CDR3 protein: CASSEFPSSQGFNYGYTF

V gene: TRBV10-3
clone size: few
D gene: .
J gene: TRBJ1-1
CDR3 DNA: TGTGCCATCAGTGCGGGAGGGCCATTGAACACTGAAGCTTTCTTT
CDR3 protein: CAISAGGPLNTEAFF

V gene: TRBV28
clone size: few
D gene: .
J gene: TRBJ2-7
CDR3 DNA: TGTGCCAGCACGGGGGTAGGCCTCCGCGTAGGCTACGAGCAGTACTTC
CDR3 protein: CASTGVGLRVGYEQYF

V gene: TRBV7-2
clone size: .
D gene: TRBD1
J gene: TRBJ1-2
CDR3 DNA: TGTGCCAGCAGCCTACGACGGGACAGCGGGGTCTATGGCTACACCTTC
CDR3 protein: CASSLRRDSGVYGYTF

V gene: TRBV4-1
clone size: .
D gene: .
J gene: TRBJ1-5
CDR3 DNA: TGCGCCAGCAGCCAAGATTTCGCAGGGTTTCAGCCCCAGCATTTT
CDR3 protein: CASSQDFAGFQPQHF

V gene: TRBV29-1
clone size: .
D gene: .
J gene: TRBJ2-7
CDR3 DNA: TGCAGCGTTGAAGGCAGGGGAAGAAACGAGCAGTACTTC
CDR3 protein: CSVEGRGRNEQYF

V gene: TRBV5-6
clone size: few
D gene: .
J gene: TRBJ1-4
CDR3 DNA: TGTGCCAGCAGCTTGGCCTGGGGAAGTGAAAAACTGTTTTTT
CDR3 protein: CASSLAWGSEKLFF

V gene: TRBV4-2
clone size: .
D gene: TRBD2
J gene: TRBJ2-3
CDR3 DNA: TGTGCCAGCAGCCAAGTTTTCGGGACTAGCGCAGATACGCAGTATTTT
CDR3 protein: CASSQVFGTSADTQYF

V gene: TRBV9
clone size: .
D gene: .
J gene: TRBJ2-7
CDR3 DNA: TGTGCCAGCAACCGGGACAACTACGAGCAGTACTTC
CDR3 protein: CASNRDNYEQYF

V gene: TRBV5-1
clone size: .
D gene: .
J gene: TRBJ1-1
CDR3 DNA: TGCGCCAGCACGGAGAGAATGAACACTGAAGCTTTCTTT
CDR3 protein: CASTERMNTEAFF

V gene: TRBV7-2
clone size: once
D gene: .
J gene: TRBJ2-4
CDR3 DNA: TGTGCCAGCAGCTTAGGGCATAGGGGTGTAGGCATTCAGTACTTC
CDR3 protein: CASSLGHRGVGIQYF

V gene: TRBV28
clone size: .
D gene: .
J gene: TRBJ2-2
CDR3 DNA: TGTGCCATCCGGAGGGGGACCGGGGAGCTGTTTTTT
CDR3 protein: CAIRRGTGELFF

V gene: TRBV6-6
clone size: .
D gene: TRBD2
J gene: TRBJ2-7
CDR3 DNA: TGTGCCAGCAGTTCGGGACTAGCGCACGAGCAGTACTTC
CDR3 protein: CASSSGLAHEQYF

V gene: TRBV19
clone size: .
D gene: .
J gene: TRBJ2-7
CDR3 DNA: TGTGCCAGTAGTATAAAATCCGAGTACGAGCAGTACTTC
CDR3 protein: CASSIKSEYEQYF

V gene: TRBV6-6
clone size: once
D gene: .
J gene: TRBJ1-1
CDR3 DNA: TGTGCCAGCAGTCCAGCCGGGGAAGGGTGGAACACTGAAGCTTTCTTT
CDR3 protein: CASSPAGEGWNTEAFF

V gene: TRBV14
clone size: .
D gene: .
J gene: TRBJ2-1
CDR3 DNA: TGTGCCAGCAGCCCCGAACTAGCCTCCTACAATGAGCAGTTCTTC
CDR3 protein: CASSPELASYNEQFF

V gene: TRBV2
clone size: .
D gene: .
J gene: TRBJ1-4
CDR3 DNA: TGTGCCGGCCAAGGACCGTCCTCAGAAAAACTGTTTTTT
CDR3 protein: CAGQGPSSEKLFF

V gene: TRBV5-6
clone size: .
D gene: .
J gene: TRBJ1-1
CDR3 DNA: TGTGCCACTGGGGAGGGTGACACTGAAGCTTTCTTT
CDR3 protein: CATGEGDTEAFF

V gene: TRBV29-1
clone size: .
D gene: TRBD2
J gene: TRBJ2-5
CDR3 DNA: TGCAGCGTAGCAGCGGGAGTGGGAGAGACCCAGTACTTC
CDR3 protein: CSVAAGVGETQYF

V gene: TRBV4-1
clone size: once
D gene: TRBD1
J gene: TRBJ1-2
CDR3 DNA: TGCGCCAGCAGCCTGTCGGGACAGGGGGCGAATGGCTACACCTTC
CDR3 protein: CASSLSGQGANGYTF

V gene: TRBV7-9
clone size: .
D gene: .
J gene: TRBJ2-7
CDR3 DNA: TGTGCCAGCAGACGCGACATTAACTCCTACGAGCAGTACTTC
CDR3 protein: CASRRDINSYEQYF

V gene: TRBV6-5
clone size: .
D gene: TRBD2
J gene: TRBJ2-1
CDR3 DNA: TGTGCCAGCAGTCTCAATAGCGGGAGGGCCAATGAGCAGTTCTTC
CDR3 protein: CASSLNSGRANEQFF

V gene: TRBV9
clone size: .
D gene: .
J gene: TRBJ2-2
CDR3 DNA: TGTGCCAGCAGCGTAATGACGGCGGGGACGAACACCGGGGAGCTGTTTTTT
CDR3 protein: CASSVMTAGTNTGELFF

V gene: TRBV7-3
clone size: .
D gene: TRBD1
J gene: TRBJ2-1
CDR3 DNA: TGTGCCAGCAGCCAGGGACAGCCCAACAATGAGCAGTTCTTC
CDR3 protein: CASSQGQPNNEQFF

V gene: TRBV5-4
clone size: few
D gene: .
J gene: TRBJ2-3
CDR3 DNA: TGTGCCAGCAGCCACGGGAAGATAAGCTTGGATACGCAGTATTTT
CDR3 protein: CASSHGKISLDTQYF

V gene: TRBV5-4
clone size: .
D gene: TRBD1
J gene: TRBJ2-3
CDR3 DNA: TGTGCCAGCAGTTCACAGGGGGCGTCAGATACGCAGTATTTT
CDR3 protein: CASSSQGASDTQYF

V gene: TRBV29-1
clone size: .
D gene: TRBD1
J gene: TRBJ1-2
CDR3 DNA: TGCAGCGCTGGACAGGGTGGTTACTATGGCTACACCTTC
CDR3 protein: CSAGQGGYYGYTF

V gene: TRBV25-1
clone size: .
D gene: TRBD2
J gene: TRBJ2-1
CDR3 DNA: TGTGCCAGCCGTAATTATCTAGCGGACTACAATGAGCAGTTCTTC
CDR3 protein: CASRNYLADYNEQFF

V gene: TRBV18
clone size: .
D gene: TRBD2
J gene: TRBJ2-1
CDR3 DNA: TGTGCCAGCTCACAACTAGCGGGAGGGGACAATGAGCAGTTCTTC
CDR3 protein: CASSQLAGGDNEQFF

V gene: TRBV30
clone size: .
D gene: TRBD1
J gene: TRBJ1-4
CDR3 DNA: TGTGCCTGGAAATACAGGGGATTAGAAAAACTGTTTTTT
CDR3 protein: CAWKYRGLEKLFF